The sequence of this T cell receptor (beta chain) was determined in a study of beta chain features in type 1 diabetes. Study information: Cell yields, gender and age were comparable in patients and healthy donors. General study points: HLA effects on TCRB rearrangement stayed unresolved here.

Populations isolated by sorting all had purity greater than 95%. Looked up from germline, CDR1 is MNHEY and CDR2 is SMNVEV (reference sequence). The V end was cut by 6 bases, the J end by 0 bases, with 9 bases between. The CDR3 covers 14 residues. With respect to this clone: Its antigen is currently unknown.

Isolated RNA was reverse transcribed in full, so expressed TCRB transcripts were sequenced. Repertoires were generated with immunoSEQ multiplex PCR, while TCRdb's copy carries only in-frame clones and drops some. The sample holds roughly 610,000 clones, roughly 16% seen once. V usage is TRBV27 and J usage is TRBJ1-3; no reliable D call. Sequencing was carried out using naive CD4+ T cells from blood. The origin of this receptor is a man aged 18 to 35 in good health. The CDR3 loop reads CASSRGVSGNTIYF. The DNA for the CDR3 is TGTGCCAGCAGCCGCGGGGTCTCTGGAAACACCATATATTTT.